The rows below give T cell receptor beta chains drawn from one sample of a study of cytomegalovirus exposure and HLA in healthy donors. Clones were sequenced by immunoSEQ multiplex PCR, and TCRdb holds only the in-frame ones, with some missing. Here the sample spans 190,000 or so clones, 75% to 90% being singletons. Sequences were obtained from PBMCs. The receptors were gathered from a boy between 10 and 17 years old in good health and CMV-seronegative. Each CDR3 is given with its conserved first and last residue. A D gene is named only where the DNA matches it firmly. Clone size is shown for a subset of rows, as once, few, many or a class of expanded clone.

few | TRBD1 | TRBJ1-2 | TRBV4-3 | CASSQDWLTGGLGYTF | TGCGCCAGCAGCCAAGATTGGCTTACAGGGGGTCTAGGCTACACCTTC
once | - | TRBJ1-3 | TRBV9 | CASSVAVGNSGNTIYF | TGTGCCAGCAGCGTAGCGGTCGGGAACTCTGGAAACACCATATATTTT
- | TRBD1 | TRBJ2-5 | TRBV10-3 | CAISFGTGPEETQYF | TGTGCCATCAGTTTCGGGACAGGGCCCGAAGAGACCCAGTACTTC
- | - | TRBJ2-1 | TRBV19 | CASTSQPLHEQFF | TGTGCCAGTACTAGCCAGCCCCTACATGAGCAGTTCTTC
- | TRBD2 | TRBJ2-7 | TRBV7-8 | CASSSAGLAASYEQYF | TGTGCCAGCAGCTCCGCGGGGCTAGCGGCGTCCTACGAGCAGTACTTC
- | - | TRBJ1-4 | TRBV15 | CATTIPQGGGEKLFF | TGTGCCACCACCATACCCCAGGGAGGGGGGGAAAAACTGTTTTTT
- | - | TRBJ2-2 | TRBV29-1 | CSVDEAIGELFF | TGCAGCGTTGATGAAGCCATCGGGGAGCTGTTTTTT
once | TRBD1 | TRBJ1-3 | TRBV7-9 | CASSLRGGLYF | TGTGCCAGCAGCTTAAGAGGGGGCCTATATTTT
- | TRBD2 | TRBJ2-3 | TRBV7-2 | CASRQLATDTQYF | TGTGCCAGCAGACAACTAGCGACAGATACGCAGTATTTT
- | TRBD1 | TRBJ2-7 | TRBV6-1 | CASSSGQGTYEQYF | TGTGCCAGCAGTTCGGGACAGGGGACCTACGAGCAGTACTTC
- | TRBD2 | TRBJ2-3 | TRBV7-2 | CASVAGTSEYF | TGTGCCAGCGTAGCCGGGACTAGCGAGTATTTT
- | TRBD1 | TRBJ2-1 | TRBV9 | CASSANLRDRGLNEQFF | TGTGCCAGCAGCGCCAACCTCCGGGACAGGGGGCTAAATGAGCAGTTCTTC
- | TRBD1 | TRBJ2-3 | TRBV10-3 | CAISPGQGGDTQYF | TGTGCCATCAGTCCGGGACAGGGCGGGGATACGCAGTATTTT
- | - | TRBJ2-3 | TRBV19 | CASTGSDTQYF | TGTGCCAGTACAGGGTCAGATACGCAGTATTTT
once | - | TRBJ1-2 | TRBV2 | CASSNGGGGGYGYTF | TGTGCCAGCAGTAACGGGGGAGGGGGGGGCTATGGCTACACCTTC
- | - | TRBJ2-1 | TRBV5-1 | CASSRQGSVSYNEQFF | TGCGCCAGCAGCCGTCAGGGGTCTGTATCCTACAATGAGCAGTTCTTC
- | TRBD2 | TRBJ2-1 | TRBV9 | CASSVDGRPNEQFF | TGTGCCAGCAGCGTAGACGGGAGGCCCAATGAGCAGTTCTTC
- | TRBD1 | TRBJ1-1 | TRBV10-3 | CAIRARQGSVDTEAFF | TGTGCCATCAGAGCTCGACAGGGATCGGTCGACACTGAAGCTTTCTTT
- | - | TRBJ1-6 | TRBV7-6 | CASSLAVINSPLHF | TGTGCCAGCAGCTTGGCAGTCATTAATTCACCCCTCCACTTT
- | - | TRBJ2-3 | TRBV9 | CASSRRGGAANTDTQYF | TGTGCCAGCAGCAGGAGGGGGGGAGCGGCCAACACAGATACGCAGTATTTT
- | - | TRBJ1-1 | TRBV30 | CAWSVLQVNTEAFF | TGTGCCTGGAGTGTACTACAGGTGAACACTGAAGCTTTCTTT
few | - | TRBJ2-3 | TRBV19 | CASSIRQSTSTDTQYF | TGTGCCAGTAGTATCCGACAGTCCACTAGCACAGATACGCAGTATTTT
- | TRBD2 | TRBJ2-2 | TRBV11-3 | CASSPGLGTSGAGELFF | TGTGCCAGCAGCCCAGGGTTGGGGACTAGCGGTGCCGGGGAGCTGTTTTTT
few | TRBD2 | TRBJ2-7 | TRBV7-9 | CASGLAEIYEQYF | TGTGCCAGTGGACTAGCGGAAATCTACGAGCAGTACTTC
few | - | TRBJ2-1 | TRBV30 | CAWSGTSYNEQFF | TGTGCCTGGAGCGGGACTTCCTACAATGAGCAGTTCTTC